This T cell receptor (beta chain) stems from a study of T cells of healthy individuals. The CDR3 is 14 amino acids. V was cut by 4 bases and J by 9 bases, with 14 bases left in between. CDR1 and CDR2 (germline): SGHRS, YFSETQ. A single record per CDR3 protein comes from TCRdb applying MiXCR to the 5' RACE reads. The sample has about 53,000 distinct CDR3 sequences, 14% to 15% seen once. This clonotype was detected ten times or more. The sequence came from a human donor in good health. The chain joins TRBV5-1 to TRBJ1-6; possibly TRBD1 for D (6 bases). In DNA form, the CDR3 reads TGCGCCAGCAGCGACAGGTCCCAGAGTTCACCCCTCCACTTT. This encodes CASSDRSQSSPLHF.